The 18 T cell receptor beta chains below come from one sample, sequenced in a study of CD8+CD57+ T cells in acquired aplastic anemia. The patients chosen for sequencing had shown expansion of CD8+CD57+ cells (detected by flow cytometry). TCR beta VDJ and CDR3 profiles were obtained from a genomic DNA template. One entry per CDR3 protein results from TCRdb running MiXCR on the reads. The profile shows under 350,000 distinct CDR3 sequences, 50% to 65% of them singletons. The sequenced sample consisted of sorted CD4+, CD8+, or CD8+CD57+ T cells (not recorded which) from PBMCs. All receptors come from a human donor with aplastic anemia.

This clonotype occurred many times. The rearrangement links TRBV15 to TRBJ2-5; 9 bases are shared with TRBD2. Germline loops: CDR1 LNHNV, CDR2 YYDKDF (reference sequence). The CDR3 covers 16 residues. V was pared by 1 base and J by 4 bases, with 7 bases of the junction left unmatched. CDR3 sequence reads: CATSRAGSGSPETQYF. In DNA, the CDR3 is TGTGCCACCAGCAGAGCAGGTAGCGGGAGCCCAGAGACCCAGTACTTC.

The gene calls are TRBV5-1 and TRBJ1-1; D is ambiguous. With 4 bases removed from V and 8 bases from J, the gap between germline ends came to 15 bases. The germline V gene has CDR1 SGHRS and CDR2 YFSETQ. The CDR3 loop spans 13 amino acids. This CDR3 reads CASSLQVAQEAFF. The CDR3 DNA reads as TGCGCCAGCAGCCTTCAAGTAGCTCAAGAAGCTTTCTTT.

In its sample, this clonotype was seen once. The chain is built from TRBV11-2 and TRBJ2-7; D may be TRBD2 (6 bases). The CDR3 has 16 amino acids. Germline CDR1 SGHAT, CDR2 FQNNGV. V was shortened by 3 bases and J by 0 bases, with 15 bases between the two germline ends. Written as DNA, the CDR3 is TGTGCCAGCAGCTTCGGTACCGGGACTGACTCCTACGAGCAGTACTTC. Its translation: CASSFGTGTDSYEQYF.

This chain joins TRBV10-3 and TRBJ1-4, with 8 bases matching TRBD1. The CDR3 runs 14 residues. The germline V gene encodes CDR1 ENHRY and CDR2 SYGVKD. Trimming cost V 5 bases and J 2 bases; bases outside gene matches: 1. The CDR3 sequence is CAISPGGTNEKLFF. In DNA, the CDR3 is TGTGCCATCAGTCCAGGGGGCACTAATGAAAAACTGTTTTTT.

This chain connects TRBV27 to TRBJ1-5, with 7 bases fitting TRBD1. J was trimmed by 0 bases and V by 5 bases; bases with no gene match: 13. This CDR3 has 18 residues. CDR1 is MNHEY, CDR2 SMNVEV, per germline (reference sequence). CDR3 DNA sequence: TGTGCCAGCAGTAGAGGACAGGTTAGCGTGAGTAGCAATCAGCCCCAGCATTTT. Translation gives CASSRGQVSVSSNQPQHF.

In DNA, the CDR3 is TGTGCCAGCAGCCAAATAAGCACAGATACGCAGTATTTT. Translating it yields CASSQISTDTQYF. This chain links TRBV7-7 with TRBJ2-3; D is uncertain. The V end lost 5 bases, the J end lost 0 bases, and 6 bases lay between the germline ends. The CDR3 covers 13 residues. Germline V gene sequence: CDR1 SSHAT, CDR2 FNYEAQ (reference sequence). Full variable domain (missing parts from reference TRBV7-7 and TRBJ2-3): GAGVSQSPRYKVTKRGQDVTLRCDPISSHATLYWYQQALGQGPEFLTYFNYEAQPDKSGLPSDRFSAERPEGSISTLTIQRTEQRDSAMYRCASSQISTDTQYFGPGTRLTVL.

The sample holds many counts of this clonotype. The V and J genes are TRBV12-3 or TRBV12-4 and TRBJ2-7; TRBD2 is a possible D gene (5 bases). Trimming took off 3 bases at V and 3 bases at J, with 12 bases between the two ends. The CDR3 covers 14 residues. The CDR3 DNA is TGTGCCAGCAGTTTTGAGGGTTTTCGCTACGAGCAGTACTTC. This translates into CASSFEGFRYEQYF.

The chain has TRBV7-2 and TRBJ1-1; 9 bases are shared with TRBD1. CDR1 and CDR2 (germline): SGHTA, FQGNSA. Trimming at V came to 4 bases and at J to 8 bases, leaving 5 bases not matched to a gene. CDR3 size: 13 residues. CDR3: CASSSDRGSEAFF. The DNA for the CDR3 is TGTGCCAGCAGCTCAGACAGGGGGTCCGAAGCTTTCTTT. Supplemented by reference TRBV7-2 and TRBJ1-1, the full variable domain reads GAGVSQSPSNKVTEKGKDVELRCDPISGHTALYWYRQSLGQGLEFLIYFQGNSAPDKSGLPSDRFSAERTGGSVSTLTIQRTQQEDSAVYLCASSSDRGSEAFFGQGTRLTVV.

V gene TRBV5-5 combines with J gene TRBJ1-1; D call uncertain. Germline assignment: CDR1 SGHKS and CDR2 YYEKEE (reference sequence). This CDR3 has 20 amino acids. The germline V and J ends were trimmed by 1 base and 1 base, with 26 bases remaining between them. This CDR3 is CASSLLARRSRQTANTEAFF. In nucleotides, the CDR3 is TGTGCCAGCAGCTTGTTGGCCCGTCGATCGAGACAAACCGCGAACACTGAAGCTTTCTTT.

The chain employs TRBV30 and TRBJ1-5; D unclear. The germline V and J ends were trimmed by 2 bases and 0 bases, with 14 bases remaining between them. The CDR3 spans 16 residues. The germline V gene has CDR1 GTSNPN and CDR2 SVGIG (reference sequence). The CDR3 nucleotides are TGTGCCTGGAGTCGACGAGGGCGGAATAGCAATCAGCCCCAGCATTTT. Residues: CAWSRRGRNSNQPQHF.

The V and J genes are TRBV4-2 and TRBJ1-1; a possible D gene is TRBD1 (6 bases). This CDR3 has 16 residues. Trimming pared 4 bases from V and 1 base from J, leaving 16 bases between. CDR1 and CDR2 (germline): LGHNA, YNFKEQ. In DNA form, the CDR3 reads TGTGCCAGCAGCCTTACGTCGACAGGCCGGAACACTGAAGCTTTCTTT. Amino acid sequence: CASSLTSTGRNTEAFF.

J is TRBJ2-7 and V is TRBV29-1, with 9 bases aligning to TRBD2. After removal of 4 bases from V and 6 bases from J, the junction contained 7 bases not matched to a gene. Germline CDR1 reads SQVTM; CDR2 reads ANQGSEA. The CDR3 consists of 13 residues. CDR3 DNA sequence: TGCAGCGTTGTGGGGACTAGCACCATCGAGCAGTACTTC. This gives the protein CSVVGTSTIEQYF.

At least ten counts were recorded for this clonotype. The chain uses TRBV5-8 and TRBJ2-7, with D possibly being TRBD2 (5 bases). V lost 4 bases, J lost 4 bases, and 12 bases lay in between. The germline CDR1 and CDR2 sequences are SGHTS and YDEGEE. The CDR3 is made up of 13 amino acids. CDR3 in DNA: TGTGCCAGCAGCGAGAGTGGGAGATACGAGCAGTACTTC. Its translation is CASSESGRYEQYF.

This clonotype was detected ten times or more. The chain carries TRBV7-3 and TRBJ1-2; TRBD1 might be the D (5 bases). The V gene lost 1 base and the J gene lost 7 bases, with 16 bases spanning the gap. The germline V gene has CDR1 SGHTA and CDR2 FQGTGA. There are 15 residues in the CDR3. CDR3 loop: CASSLRGRDLGGYTF. CDR3 nucleotide sequence: TGTGCCAGCAGCTTAAGGGGCAGGGATCTAGGTGGCTACACCTTC. Combining the CDR3 with reference TRBV7-3 and TRBJ1-2 gives the whole variable domain GAGVSQTPSNKVTEKGKYVELRCDPISGHTALYWYRQSLGQGPEFLIYFQGTGAADDSGLPNDRFFAVRPEGSVSTLKIQRTERGDSAVYLCASSLRGRDLGGYTFGSGTRLTVV.

This rearrangement joins TRBV19 to TRBJ1-4, with D perhaps TRBD1 (5 bases). Germline CDR1 and CDR2: LNHDA and SQIVND (reference sequence). The CDR3 length is 15 residues. Trimming pared 5 bases from V and 5 bases from J, leaving 15 bases between. As DNA, the CDR3 is TGTGCCAGTAGTGCTCAGTACAGGAACAATGAAAAACTGTTTTTT. It codes for CASSAQYRNNEKLFF.

The table lists this clonotype with many counts. V and J are TRBV10-3 and TRBJ2-3, with D uncertain. Germline loops: CDR1 ENHRY, CDR2 SYGVKD. This CDR3 region has 13 residues. Trimming took off 10 bases at V and 2 bases at J, with 13 bases between the two ends. The CDR3 protein is CATGRANTDTQYF. The CDR3 DNA is TGTGCCACCGGCCGCGCGAACACAGATACGCAGTATTTT.

This clonotype was found many times. The chain couples TRBV6-1 to TRBJ1-1; D remains ambiguous. This CDR3 comprises 12 residues. Trimming pared 0 bases from V and 10 bases from J, leaving 9 bases between. Per germline, CDR1 MNHNS and CDR2 SASEGT. CDR3 sequence reads: CASSEASGGAFF. DNA of the CDR3: TGTGCCAGCAGTGAAGCATCTGGAGGAGCTTTCTTT.

This clonotype was picked up a small number of times. The V gene is TRBV2, the J gene TRBJ2-7, with TRBD2 matching 11 bases. CDR1 is SNHLY and CDR2 is FYNNEI in the germline V gene. This CDR3 is 14 amino acids long. The V gene end was trimmed by 7 bases and the J gene end by 9 bases; junction bases not matched to a gene: 11. The CDR3 nucleotides are TGTGCCAGCACCGAAGGGACTAGCGGAGTCATGCAGTACTTC. It specifies CASTEGTSGVMQYF.